The 17 T cell receptor beta chains below all came from one sample that was sequenced in a study of cytomegalovirus exposure and HLA in healthy donors. In the PCR, 60 Vbeta and 13 Jbeta primers were used. The repertoire was sequenced with immunoSEQ multiplex PCR; TCRdb's copy has only in-frame clones and lacks some. The table shows about 95,000 clones, with 82% occurring only once. The sequenced sample consisted of PBMCs. The receptors derive from a man in his thirties or forties in good health and CMV-seropositive.

The CDR3 is CASSLGTSGRAEQYF. The CDR3 DNA follows: TGTGCCAGCAGTCTAGGGACTAGCGGGAGGGCCGAGCAGTACTTC. The chain couples TRBV27 to TRBJ2-7, with 16 bases fitting TRBD2. Trimming took 5 bases from V and 6 from J; bases not matched to a gene: 4. This CDR3 spans 15 amino acids. Germline values: CDR1 MNHEY, CDR2 SMNVEV (reference sequence).

In its sample, this clone was seen a few times. J is TRBJ1-4 and V is TRBV5-1; D is unresolved. V was pared by 0 bases and J by 8 bases, with 11 bases between. There are 14 residues in the CDR3. CDR1 SGHRS and CDR2 YFSETQ come from the germline V gene. As DNA, the CDR3 is TGCGCCAGCAGCTTGGAGCAGGTTGGCGAAAAACTGTTTTTT. This codes for CASSLEQVGEKLFF.

This clone was detected only once. This chain joins TRBV6-1 and TRBJ2-3, with a weak D call TRBD1 (6 bases). The CDR3 loop spans 16 amino acids. Trimming took 3 bases from V and 2 from J, leaving 15 bases between them. From germline, CDR1 is MNHNS and CDR2 SASEGT. CDR3 amino acids: CASSDPGQGFTDTQYF. CDR3 bases: TGTGCCAGCAGTGACCCGGGACAAGGGTTCACAGATACGCAGTATTTT.

Only a few counts were recorded for this clone. The V and J genes are TRBV5-1 and TRBJ2-6, with a tentative D call TRBD2 (6 bases). CDR1 and CDR2 (germline): SGHRS, YFSETQ. Trimming removed 2 bases at V and 0 bases at J, with 6 bases between. The CDR3 sequence is 15 residues long. CDR3: CASSLAGSGANVLTF. Here the CDR3 DNA reads TGCGCCAGCAGCTTAGCGGGCTCTGGGGCCAACGTCCTGACTTTC.

The rearrangement joins TRBV5-5 to TRBJ1-2; 9 bases align to TRBD1. The germline gives CDR1 SGHKS, CDR2 YYEKEE (reference sequence). V trimming: 4 bases; J trimming: 5 bases; junction bases outside the gene matches: 6. The CDR3 has 14 amino acids. The CDR3 nucleotides read TGTGCCAGCAGCCTACAGGGGGCGGGATATGGCTACACCTTC. As protein: CASSLQGAGYGYTF.

The rearrangement joins TRBV6-5 to TRBJ2-1; 8 bases are a match to TRBD1. V shed 5 bases, J shed 4 bases, and the junction held 7 bases outside the gene matches. The CDR3 contains 15 residues. Germline CDR1 and CDR2: MNHEY and SVGAGI. The CDR3: CASSKDRGPYNEQFF. The CDR3 DNA sequence: TGTGCCAGCAGTAAAGACAGGGGCCCATACAATGAGCAGTTCTTC.

The rearrangement uses TRBV4-3 and TRBJ2-6, with D maybe TRBD1 (5 bases). Germline-derived CDR1 and CDR2 are LGHNA and YSLEER. The CDR3 consists of 18 residues. The V and J ends lost 7 bases and 9 bases respectively, with 28 bases between them. Written as DNA, the CDR3 is TGCGCCAGCACCGCAGGAGTGGCAGGGCCAACAATCGACAACGTCCTGACTTTC. Its translation: CASTAGVAGPTIDNVLTF.

This clone was seen only a few times. The chain links TRBV5-8 to TRBJ1-1; TRBD1 might be the D (6 bases). Germline V gene data show CDR1 as SGHTS and CDR2 as YDEGEE. V was shortened by 0 bases and J by 1 base, with 7 bases between the two germline ends. The length of the CDR3 is 14 residues. The DNA of the CDR3 is TGTGCCAGCAGCTTGGGACAGGCGAACACTGAAGCTTTCTTT. Protein sequence: CASSLGQANTEAFF.

This rearrangement joins TRBV30 to TRBJ1-1, with D unresolved. The CDR3 sequence is 12 residues long. Trimming cost V 2 bases and J 0 bases, with 4 bases left between them. Germline V gene lookup returns CDR1 GTSNPN and CDR2 SVGIG (reference sequence). The CDR3 nucleotides are TGTGCCTGGAGTCCGTTGAACACTGAAGCTTTCTTT. This translates into CAWSPLNTEAFF.

This chain joins TRBV28 and TRBJ1-5; D ambiguous. Germline lookup yields CDR1 MDHEN and CDR2 SYDVKM. The germline V and J ends were trimmed by 2 bases and 6 bases, with 5 bases remaining between them. The CDR3 length is 12 residues. The CDR3 nucleotides read TGTGCCAGCAGTTTAGTTAGTCAGCCCCAGCATTTT. It yields the protein CASSLVSQPQHF.

This rearrangement joins TRBV28 to TRBJ2-1; 8 nucleotides match TRBD2. The length of the CDR3 is 14 residues. Losses at the gene ends were 3 bases for V and 9 bases for J; bases not matched to a gene: 7. Germline V gene lookup returns CDR1 MDHEN and CDR2 SYDVKM. This CDR3 is CASSFGGDFGEQFF. CDR3 bases: TGTGCCAGCAGTTTCGGGGGGGATTTCGGTGAGCAGTTCTTC.

This clone was seen just once. This chain links TRBV28 with TRBJ1-5; the match to TRBD1 covers 9 bases. The CDR3 spans 17 residues. Losses at the gene ends were 2 bases for V and 2 bases for J; bases not matched to a gene: 7. Germline lookup yields CDR1 MDHEN and CDR2 SYDVKM. CDR3: CASSLRGTGRGNQPQHF. The CDR3 DNA follows: TGTGCCAGCAGTTTACGGGGGACAGGGAGGGGCAATCAGCCCCAGCATTTT. Full variable domain (missing parts from reference TRBV28 and TRBJ1-5): DVKVTQSSRYLVKRTGEKVFLECVQDMDHENMFWYRQDPGLGLRLIYFSYDVKMKEKGDIPEGYSVSREKKERFSLILESASTNQTSMYLCASSLRGTGRGNQPQHFGDGTRLSIL.

Comment on this clone: The junction departs from the called germline gene at one end, perhaps through a read error. The chain employs TRBV7-9 and TRBJ2-6; the D gene is possibly TRBD2 (5 bases). Germline V gene data show CDR1 as SEHNR and CDR2 as FQNEAQ (reference sequence). There are 19 residues in the CDR3. DNA for the CDR3: TGTTCCAGCAGCTTAGTCACGGTCATGCGGGCAGGTGGGGCCAACGTCCTGACTTTC. Residues: CSSSLVTVMRAGGANVLTF.

V and J are TRBV5-4 and TRBJ2-1; the match to TRBD2 covers 14 bases. With V trimmed by 1 base and J by 2 bases, 8 bases remained unmatched. The CDR3 extends over 19 amino acids. Germline lookup yields CDR1 SGHNT and CDR2 YYREEE (reference sequence). CDR3 nucleotides: TGTGCCAGCAGCTTGCCGGGACAGGGACTAGCGGGAGCCTACAATGAGCAGTTCTTC. Its protein product is CASSLPGQGLAGAYNEQFF.

This sequence joins TRBV28 and TRBJ2-7; possibly TRBD1 for D (6 bases). There are 13 residues in the CDR3. Germline V CDR1 and CDR2: MDHEN, SYDVKM. With 10 bases removed from V and 2 bases from J, the gap between germline ends came to 15 bases. CDR3 bases: TGTGCCACCATGAAACAGGGTCCCTACGAGCAGTACTTC. It codes for CATMKQGPYEQYF.

This clone has a handful of counts. The chain employs TRBV14 and TRBJ2-1, with 9 nucleotides matching TRBD1. CDR1 is SGHDN, CDR2 FVKESK, per germline. J was trimmed by 6 bases and V by 1 base; bases with no gene match: 10. This CDR3 comprises 17 residues. As DNA, the CDR3 is TGTGCCAGCAGCCAAGTAATGCCCGGGACAGGGTCCAATGAGCAGTTCTTC. It is translated as CASSQVMPGTGSNEQFF.

V and J are TRBV28 and TRBJ2-1; 10 nucleotides match TRBD1. The germline V gene encodes CDR1 MDHEN and CDR2 SYDVKM. V shed 5 bases and J 8 bases; nucleotides not matched to a gene: 9. This CDR3 is 15 amino acids long. The CDR3 region is CASSPAGQGIHEQFF. Here the CDR3 DNA reads TGTGCCAGCAGTCCGGCGGGACAGGGGATCCATGAGCAGTTCTTC.